This T cell receptor (beta chain) stems from a study of vaccination effects on CD4 cells after COVID-19. Researchers isolated CD4+ T cells once approximately 10 days of culture had elapsed. Vaccinees lacked prior SARS-CoV-2 infection and tested negative for nucleocapsid antibodies. A word on this clone: Its antigen is not known.

The CDR3 runs to 13 residues. Trimming took 8 bases from V and 3 from J; bases not matched to a gene: 7. Germline V gene sequence: CDR1 SQVTM, CDR2 ANQGSEA. Clones were read by immunoSEQ multiplex PCR, and TCRdb kept only the in-frame ones, dropping some. The sample has about 48,000 clones, approximately 70% seen once. The chain recombines TRBV29-1 with TRBJ2-3; 8 nucleotides align to TRBD1. The source is a human donor who received a COVID-19 vaccine. The sequenced sample was CD4+ T cells from PBMCs cultured without peptide, obtained before COVID-19 vaccination. The CDR3 bases are TGCAGCTATGGAGACAGGGGAACAGATACGCAGTATTTT. It specifies CSYGDRGTDTQYF.